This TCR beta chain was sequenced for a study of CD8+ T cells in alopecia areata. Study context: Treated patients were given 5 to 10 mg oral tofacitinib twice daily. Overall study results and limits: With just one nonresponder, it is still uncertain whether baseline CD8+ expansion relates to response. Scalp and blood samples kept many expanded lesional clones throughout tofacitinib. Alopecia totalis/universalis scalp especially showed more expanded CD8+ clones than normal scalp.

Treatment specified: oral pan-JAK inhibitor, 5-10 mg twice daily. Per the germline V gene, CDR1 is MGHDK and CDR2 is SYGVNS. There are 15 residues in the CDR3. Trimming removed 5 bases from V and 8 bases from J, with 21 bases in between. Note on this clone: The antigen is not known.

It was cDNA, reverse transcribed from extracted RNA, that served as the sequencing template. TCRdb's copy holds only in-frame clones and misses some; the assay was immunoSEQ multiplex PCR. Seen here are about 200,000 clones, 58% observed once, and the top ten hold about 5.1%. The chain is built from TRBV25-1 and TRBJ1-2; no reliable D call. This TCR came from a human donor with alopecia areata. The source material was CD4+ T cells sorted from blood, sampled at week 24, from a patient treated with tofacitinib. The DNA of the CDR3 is TGTGCCAGCAGTCCCCGGCTCATAAAGAACGACGGCTACACCTTC. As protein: CASSPRLIKNDGYTF.